The TCR beta chain under discussion was sequenced for a study of T cells in localized non-small cell lung cancer. Sequenced by immunoSEQ multiplex PCR; TCRdb stores in-frame clones only, minus some. The sample holds 7,500 to 8,500 clones, 87% seen once. V was shortened by 4 bases and J by 4 bases, with 20 bases between the two germline ends. This CDR3 is built from 16 residues. Germline CDR1 MDHEN, CDR2 SYDVKM. The chain employs TRBV28 and TRBJ2-7; D is perhaps TRBD2 (5 bases). The sample was peripheral blood, taken before any cancer treatment. The receptor's source is a male donor at least 60 years old with stage III lung adenocarcinoma. CDR3 bases: TGTGCCAGCAGTTCCCTTCGGGCTAGCCAAATATACGAGCAGTACTTC. Translated, it gives CASSSLRASQIYEQYF.